The text below deals with one T cell receptor beta chain. The data were taken from a study of cytotoxic CD8 clonotypes in ibrutinib-treated CLL. Only in-frame clones appear in the TCRdb table, and some are missing; sequencing was by immunoSEQ multiplex PCR. The sample consists of roughly 58,000 clones, approximately 54% of them appearing once. V lost 3 bases and J 9 bases, leaving 12 bases between the germline ends. The V gene's germline CDR1 is ENHRY and CDR2 SYGVKD. CDR3 size: 12 residues. This TCR was sampled from a human donor with chronic lymphocytic leukemia. The genes are TRBV10-3 and TRBJ2-7; maybe TRBD1 (6 bases). The specimen comprised PBMCs, sampled at disease progression, from a patient treated with ibrutinib. The CDR3 nucleotides read TGTGCCATCAGTGAAGGAACAGGGAGGCAGTACTTC. Protein product: CAISEGTGRQYF.